The TCR beta chain under discussion was sequenced for a study of CD8 T cells in Susac syndrome. CD8+ and CD4+ T cells circulating in blood were sequenced for TCR beta. The study, taken as a whole, reports: The CD4+ T cell repertoires, which came from Susac syndrome patients, showed no sign of clonal expansion.

cDNA came from around 0.5 to 1 ug RNA primed by random hexamers. MiXCR, applied by TCRdb to the immunoSEQ multiplex PCR reads, yields one record per CDR3 protein. The repertoire holds 77,000 or so distinct CDR3 sequences, with about 93% as singletons. Worth noting for this clonotype: Its matching antigen is unknown.

This TCR derives from a human donor with Susac syndrome. The material sequenced was CD4+ T cells from PBMCs.

The CDR3 nucleotides read TGTGCCACCAGCAGAGCCCAGGGGGCTGGGGCCAACGTCCTGACTTTC. Its protein product is CATSRAQGAGANVLTF. V usage is TRBV15 and J usage is TRBJ2-6; 7 bases are shared with TRBD1. From germline, CDR1 is LNHNV and CDR2 YYDKDF (reference sequence). Trimming at V came to 1 base and at J to 2 bases, leaving 2 bases not matched to a gene. CDR3 length equals 16 residues.